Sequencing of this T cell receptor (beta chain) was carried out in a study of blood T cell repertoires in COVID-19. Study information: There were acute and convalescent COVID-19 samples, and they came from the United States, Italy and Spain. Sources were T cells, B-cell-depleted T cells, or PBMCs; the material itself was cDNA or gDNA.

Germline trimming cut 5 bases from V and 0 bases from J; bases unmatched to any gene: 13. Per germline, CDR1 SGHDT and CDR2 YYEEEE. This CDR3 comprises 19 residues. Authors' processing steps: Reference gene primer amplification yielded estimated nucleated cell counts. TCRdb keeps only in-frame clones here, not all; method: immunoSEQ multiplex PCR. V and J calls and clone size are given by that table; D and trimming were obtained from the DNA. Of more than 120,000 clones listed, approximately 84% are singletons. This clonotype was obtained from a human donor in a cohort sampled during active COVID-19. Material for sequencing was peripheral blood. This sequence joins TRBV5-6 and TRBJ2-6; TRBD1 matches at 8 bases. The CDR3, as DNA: TGTGCCAGCAGTTACACGACCGGGACAGGAAGCTCTGGGGCCAACGTCCTGACTTTC. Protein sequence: CASSYTTGTGSSGANVLTF.